Presented here are 26 T cell receptor beta chains from one specimen sequenced in a study of blood T cell repertoires in COVID-19. Sequencing used immunoSEQ multiplex PCR; TCRdb keeps in-frame clones, though not all of them. The table has tens of thousands of clones, roughly nine tenths seen once. Sequencing was done on a sample of peripheral blood. The receptors here all came from a woman between 70 and 85 years old with active COVID-19.

J is TRBJ1-1 and V is TRBV7-8; 7 bases agree with TRBD1. Per germline, CDR1 SGHVS and CDR2 FQNEAQ. J gave up 5 bases and V 5 bases, and 5 bases lay outside the gene matches. The CDR3 covers 13 residues. Written as DNA, the CDR3 is TGTGCCAGCAGCCGCACAGGGGAAACTGAAGCTTTCTTT. It translates to CASSRTGETEAFF. The whole variable domain, remainder taken from reference TRBV7-8 and TRBJ1-1, is GAGVSQSPRYKVAKRGQDVALRCDPISGHVSLFWYQQALGQGPEFLTYFQNEAQLDKSGLPSDRFFAERPEGSVSTLKIQRTQQEDSAVYLCASSRTGETEAFFGQGTRLTVV.

The chain recombines TRBV27 with TRBJ2-7, with 8 bases identical to TRBD1. The CDR3 consists of 17 residues. Germline assignment: CDR1 MNHEY and CDR2 SMNVEV (reference sequence). The trim removed 0 bases at V and 5 bases at J, leaving 12 bases unmatched. The CDR3 nucleotides are TGTGCCAGCAGTTTATCCCCCCGGGACAGGAGTGGGCACGAGCAGTACTTC. It translates to CASSLSPRDRSGHEQYF.

The chain couples TRBV3-1 (or the pseudogene TRBV3-2) to TRBJ1-2; TRBD1 matches at 9 bases. This CDR3 comprises 14 residues. Trimming at V came to 5 bases and at J to 4 bases, leaving 5 bases not matched to a gene. Germline values: CDR1 LGHDT, CDR2 YNNKEL (reference sequence). CDR3 nucleotides: TGTGCCAGCAGCACCGGGACAGGGACCTATGGCTACACCTTC. It translates to CASSTGTGTYGYTF.

The CDR3 DNA reads TGTGCCAGCAGTTTGCCCGGGGCGGGATTATTCTACGAGCAGTACTTC. Its protein is CASSLPGAGLFYEQYF. The genes are TRBV28 and TRBJ2-7; a possible D gene is TRBD2 (6 bases). The CDR3 length is 16 residues. Trimming left V 3 bases short and J 3 bases short, with 18 bases between. Germline V gene lookup returns CDR1 MDHEN and CDR2 SYDVKM.

The chain combines TRBV27 with TRBJ2-7; D unclear. Germline CDR1 reads MNHEY; CDR2 reads SMNVEV (reference sequence). With 0 bases removed from V and 4 bases from J, the gap between germline ends came to 7 bases. There are 13 residues in the CDR3. CDR3 protein: CASSLSSTYEQYF. The CDR3 DNA sequence: TGTGCCAGCAGTTTATCGTCCACTTACGAGCAGTACTTC.

This clone has just one count. V gene TRBV3-1 (or the pseudogene TRBV3-2) combines with J gene TRBJ1-2; weak D call: TRBD1 (5 bases). From germline, CDR1 is LGHDT and CDR2 YNNKEL (reference sequence). V lost 5 bases and J lost 4, with 14 bases in between. This CDR3 is 14 amino acids long. The CDR3 DNA reads as TGTGCCAGCAGCTTTTCACGACAGACCTATGGCTACACCTTC. Its protein product is CASSFSRQTYGYTF.

V is TRBV11-3 and J is TRBJ2-3, with D hard to call. The V gene lost 4 bases and the J gene lost 5 bases, with 13 bases spanning the gap. Germline CDR1 is SGHNT and CDR2 is YENEEA. The CDR3 loop spans 14 amino acids. CDR3 sequence reads: CASSSRFGGDTQYF. As DNA, the CDR3 is TGTGCCAGCAGCTCTCGTTTTGGCGGAGATACGCAGTATTTT.

The chain has TRBV21-1 and TRBJ2-2; the table's D call of TRBD2 was not tested on the DNA. TRBV21-1 has pseudogene status. The CDR3 has 14 amino acids. The CDR3 sequence: CASSRNGGDGELFF. CDR3 DNA sequence: TGTGCCAGCAGCAGAAATGGGGGGGACGGGGAGCTGTTTTTT.

The V call is TRBV6-6, the J call TRBJ2-1, with unresolved D. The V end was cut by 2 bases, the J end by 8 bases, with 7 bases between. Germline CDR1 reads MNHNY; CDR2 reads SVGAGI (reference sequence). This CDR3 is built from 12 residues. As DNA, the CDR3 is TGTGCCAGCAGTTACGCCACGGATGAGCAGTTCTTC. Its translation is CASSYATDEQFF.

CDR3 nucleotide sequence: TGTGCCAGCAGCTTGGTAGGGGGAGATACGCAGTATTTT. This codes for CASSLVGGDTQYF. The V call is TRBV5-4, the J call TRBJ2-3; possibly TRBD1 for D (6 bases). Germline CDR1 and CDR2: SGHNT and YYREEE (reference sequence). Trimming took off 0 bases at V and 5 bases at J, with 7 bases between the two ends. The CDR3 has 13 amino acids.

This chain uses TRBV3-1 (or the pseudogene TRBV3-2) with TRBJ2-3; a weak D match, TRBD2 (6 bases). This CDR3 contains 14 residues. Germline CDR1 and CDR2: LGHDT and YNNKEL (reference sequence). V was cut by 0 bases and J by 10 bases, with 14 bases left in between. This CDR3 reads CASSQDGEVPSQYF. CDR3 DNA: TGTGCCAGCAGCCAAGATGGGGAGGTCCCCTCGCAGTATTTT.

This chain joins TRBV5-4 and TRBJ2-3; 12 nucleotides match TRBD2. Trimming at V came to 3 bases and at J to 1 base, leaving 3 bases not matched to a gene. The CDR3 sequence is 16 residues long. In germline, CDR1 is SGHNT, CDR2 YYREEE (reference sequence). The CDR3: CASSWRLAGGTDTQYF. In DNA form, the CDR3 reads TGTGCCAGCAGCTGGAGACTAGCGGGGGGCACAGATACGCAGTATTTT. The complete variable domain, with remaining parts taken from reference TRBV5-4 and TRBJ2-3, reads ETGVTQSPTHLIKTRGQQVTLRCSSQSGHNTVSWYQQALGQGPQFIFQYYREEENGRGNFPPRFSGLQFPNYSSELNVNALELDDSALYLCASSWRLAGGTDTQYFGPGTRLTVL.

The chain has TRBV7-2 and TRBJ2-3, with 7 positions matching TRBD2. V dropped 2 bases and J dropped 4; count of bases not matched to a gene: 9. CDR1 is SGHTA, CDR2 FQGNSA, per germline. The CDR3 spans 16 residues. CDR3 in DNA: TGTGCCAGCAGCTTAAGTGGGAGGGCCTCGGCAGATACGCAGTATTTT. This sequence encodes CASSLSGRASADTQYF. Full variable domain (rest looked up from reference TRBV7-2 and TRBJ2-3): GAGVSQSPSNKVTEKGKDVELRCDPISGHTALYWYRQSLGQGLEFLIYFQGNSAPDKSGLPSDRFSAERTGGSVSTLTIQRTQQEDSAVYLCASSLSGRASADTQYFGPGTRLTVL.

The chain has TRBV12-3 or TRBV12-4 and TRBJ2-3; D is uncertain. V lost 3 bases, J lost 3 bases, and 7 bases lay in between. CDR3 length equals 13 residues. The CDR3 here is CASSLGTTDTQYF. In DNA form, the CDR3 reads TGTGCCAGCAGTTTGGGCACTACAGATACGCAGTATTTT.

This clone was detected a few times. The genes are TRBV11-2 and TRBJ2-7; weak D call: TRBD2 (6 bases). V shed 5 bases and J shed 4 bases, with 12 bases lying between them. Germline CDR1 SGHAT, CDR2 FQNNGV. CDR3 length: 13 residues. Here the CDR3 reads CASSLQTSYEQYF. The CDR3, as DNA: TGTGCCAGCAGCCTACAGACTAGTTACGAGCAGTACTTC.

In its sample, this clone was seen once. Here the CDR3 reads CASSQELAGAPYEQYF. DNA of the CDR3: TGTGCCAGCAGCCAAGAACTAGCGGGAGCCCCCTACGAGCAGTACTTC. The gene calls are TRBV5-6 and TRBJ2-7; TRBD2 matches at 11 bases. Trimming removed 4 bases from V and 2 bases from J; junction bases left unmatched: 8. Germline V CDR1 and CDR2: SGHDT, YYEEEE. The CDR3 spans 16 residues.

This clone showed up just once. The chain carries TRBV2 and TRBJ2-5; a possible D gene is TRBD2 (6 bases). The CDR3 extends over 13 amino acids. CDR1 is SNHLY, CDR2 FYNNEI, per germline. V was clipped by 4 bases and J by 4 bases, with 10 bases between them. In DNA, the CDR3 is TGTGCCAGCAGTGTGGGACTCAGAGAGACCCAGTACTTC. Its protein is CASSVGLRETQYF.

The rearrangement joins TRBV28 to TRBJ2-2; a possible D gene is TRBD2 (5 bases). The CDR3 contains 15 residues. Looked up from germline, CDR1 is MDHEN and CDR2 is SYDVKM. Trimming removed 5 bases from V and 2 bases from J, with 12 bases in between. Written as DNA, the CDR3 is TGTGCCAGCAGTCTCCAGCGGAGCAACACCGGGGAGCTGTTTTTT. This gives the protein CASSLQRSNTGELFF. Using reference TRBV28 and TRBJ2-2 for the parts outside the CDR3, the full variable domain is DVKVTQSSRYLVKRTGEKVFLECVQDMDHENMFWYRQDPGLGLRLIYFSYDVKMKEKGDIPEGYSVSREKKERFSLILESASTNQTSMYLCASSLQRSNTGELFFGEGSRLTVL.

This clone came up a few times. The chain employs TRBV10-3 and TRBJ1-5, with D possibly TRBD1 on 6 matching bases. Germline V gives CDR1 ENHRY, CDR2 SYGVKD. V was cut by 2 bases and J by 0 bases, with 8 bases left in between. The CDR3 length is 15 residues. The CDR3 nucleotides read TGTGCCATCAGTGAGGGACAGAATAGCAATCAGCCCCAGCATTTT. Translating it yields CAISEGQNSNQPQHF.

The table lists this clone with a count of one. The rearrangement links TRBV15 to TRBJ2-3, with a weak D call TRBD2 (5 bases). CDR1 and CDR2 from the germline V gene are LNHNV and YYDKDF (reference sequence). The V and J ends lost 1 base and 2 bases respectively, with 7 bases between them. This CDR3 spans 14 amino acids. CDR3 in DNA: TGTGCCACCAGCAGAGCGGGGAACACAGATACGCAGTATTTT. This codes for CATSRAGNTDTQYF.

The chain uses TRBV18 and TRBJ1-1; no reliable D call. Germline CDR1 and CDR2: KGHSH and LQKENI. Trimming stripped 3 bases from V and 3 bases from J, with 17 bases between. The CDR3 length is 16 residues. CDR3 nucleotides: TGTGCCAGCTCACCGTATGGAGAGGGTAGGCACACTGAAGCTTTCTTT. Amino acid sequence: CASSPYGEGRHTEAFF.

This clone has a handful of counts. V usage is TRBV30 and J usage is TRBJ2-5; 7 nucleotides agree with TRBD2. J was trimmed by 1 base and V by 0 bases; bases with no gene match: 2. The CDR3 runs 14 residues. Germline CDR1 GTSNPN, CDR2 SVGIG (reference sequence). The DNA of the CDR3 is TGTGCCTGGAGTGTGGGGGGGTCCCAAGAGACCCAGTACTTC. Translated, it gives CAWSVGGSQETQYF.

This clone was picked up a small number of times. This chain connects TRBV6-5 to TRBJ2-3; TRBD2 matches 12 bases. CDR1 MNHEY and CDR2 SVGAGI come from the germline V gene. V dropped 5 bases and J dropped 5; count of bases not matched to a gene: 5. The CDR3 loop spans 15 amino acids. CDR3 bases: TGTGCCAGCAGTCGACTAGCGGGAGAACTAGATACGCAGTATTTT. Translating gives CASSRLAGELDTQYF.

The rearrangement links TRBV19 to TRBJ2-2, with 7 nucleotides matching TRBD1. CDR1 is LNHDA and CDR2 is SQIVND in the germline V gene (reference sequence). The J segment lost 4 bases and the V segment lost 1 base, leaving 12 bases of the junction unmatched. The CDR3 covers 18 residues. This CDR3 reads CASSIVRSAGGFTGELFF. CDR3 in DNA: TGTGCCAGTAGTATAGTGAGATCGGCAGGGGGATTCACCGGGGAGCTGTTTTTT. The whole variable domain, filled in from reference TRBV19 and TRBJ2-2, reads DGGITQSPKYLFRKEGQNVTLSCEQNLNHDAMYWYRQDPGQGLRLIYYSQIVNDFQKGDIAEGYSVSREKKESFPLTVTSAQKNPTAFYLCASSIVRSAGGFTGELFFGEGSRLTVL.

The chain is built from TRBV5-1 and TRBJ2-1, with TRBD2 identical over 7 bases. V shed 0 bases, J shed 3 bases, and the junction held 3 bases outside the gene matches. Germline CDR1 reads SGHRS; CDR2 reads YFSETQ. This CDR3 is built from 15 residues. CDR3 sequence: CASSLDSGLYNEQFF. The DNA for the CDR3 is TGCGCCAGCAGCTTGGATAGCGGGCTCTACAATGAGCAGTTCTTC.

This chain connects TRBV7-2 to TRBJ1-2; 9 bases match TRBD1. The CDR3 consists of 16 residues. J lost 0 bases, V lost 5 bases, and 7 bases had no gene match. Germline CDR1 SGHTA, CDR2 FQGNSA. The CDR3 bases are TGTGCCAGCAGCCGGACAGGGGATGGAGCTAACTATGGCTACACCTTC. Translating it yields CASSRTGDGANYGYTF.